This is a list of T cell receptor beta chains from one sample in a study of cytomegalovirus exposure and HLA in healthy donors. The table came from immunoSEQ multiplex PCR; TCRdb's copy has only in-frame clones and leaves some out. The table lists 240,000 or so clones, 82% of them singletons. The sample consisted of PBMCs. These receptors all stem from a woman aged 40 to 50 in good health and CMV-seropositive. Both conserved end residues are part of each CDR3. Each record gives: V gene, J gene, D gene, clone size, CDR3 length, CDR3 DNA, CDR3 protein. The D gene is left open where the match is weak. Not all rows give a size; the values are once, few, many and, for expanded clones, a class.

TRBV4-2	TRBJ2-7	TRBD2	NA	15	TGTGCCAGCAGCCAAGAGCAGCGGGAGATCGACGAGCAGTACTTC	CASSQEQREIDEQYF
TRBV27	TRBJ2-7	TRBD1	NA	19	TGTGCCAGCAGGAGGGACAGGGTGCGAGAGCGGCCTTCCGAAGCCGAGCAGTACTTC	CASRRDRVRERPSEAEQYF
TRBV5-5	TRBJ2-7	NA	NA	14	TGTGCCAGCAGCCCGGACGGGGTTTGGTACGAGCAGTACTTC	CASSPDGVWYEQYF
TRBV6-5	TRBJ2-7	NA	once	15	TGTGCCAGCAGTTACTCCCCGACTGCGCCGTGGGAGCAGTACTTC	CASSYSPTAPWEQYF
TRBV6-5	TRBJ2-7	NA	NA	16	TGTGCCAGCAGTTACACTGCCCAGGGTGGGTCCTACGAGCAGTACTTC	CASSYTAQGGSYEQYF
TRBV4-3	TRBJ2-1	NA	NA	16	TGCGCCAGCAGCCAAGACCCACAGGGCCCCTACAATGAGCAGTTCTTC	CASSQDPQGPYNEQFF
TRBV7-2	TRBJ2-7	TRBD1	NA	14	TGTGCCAGCAGCCCAGGACAGGGGTACTACGAGCAGTACTTC	CASSPGQGYYEQYF
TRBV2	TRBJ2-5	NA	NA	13	TGTGCCAGCAGAAGCAAGAGGGTAGAGACCCAGTACTTC	CASRSKRVETQYF
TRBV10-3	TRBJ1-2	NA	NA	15	TGTGCCATCAGTGGAGAATCTGTAGGGGACTATGGCTACACCTTC	CAISGESVGDYGYTF
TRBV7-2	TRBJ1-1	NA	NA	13	TGTGCCAGCAGCTCCAGGACGGGGACTGAAGCTTTCTTT	CASSSRTGTEAFF
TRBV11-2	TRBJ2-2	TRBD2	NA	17	TGTGCCAGCACCGGACTAGCGGGGCGCTTTGGGGCCGGGGAGCTGTTTTTT	CASTGLAGRFGAGELFF
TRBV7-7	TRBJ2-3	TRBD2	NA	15	TGTGCTAGCAGCAACGGACTAGCGGGAGTAGATACGCAGTATTTT	CASSNGLAGVDTQYF
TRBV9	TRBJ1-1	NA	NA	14	TGTGCCAGCAGCCCCACCGCGGCCGCGATAGAGGCTTTCTTT	CASSPTAAAIEAFF
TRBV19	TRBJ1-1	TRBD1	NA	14	TGTGCCAGTAGTATGTGGAGGGGGCAGACTGAAGCTTTCTTT	CASSMWRGQTEAFF
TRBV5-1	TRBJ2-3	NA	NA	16	TGCGCCAGCAGCTTGGGTGCCGGGGACATGAAGGATACGCAGTATTTT	CASSLGAGDMKDTQYF
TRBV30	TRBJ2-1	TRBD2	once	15	TGTGCCTGGAGTGTCAGTAGCGGGGGGGCGAGTGAGCAGTTCTTC	CAWSVSSGGASEQFF
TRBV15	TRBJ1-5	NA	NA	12	TGTGCCACCAGCAATTGGGCTCAGCCCCAGCATTTT	CATSNWAQPQHF
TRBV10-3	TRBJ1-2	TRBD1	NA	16	TGTGCCATCAGTGAGTCGGTTCGGGGACAGGGCTATGGCTACACCTTC	CAISESVRGQGYGYTF
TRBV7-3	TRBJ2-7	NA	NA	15	TGTGCCAGCAGCTTAATGGGGGGTTCCTCCTACGAGCAGTACTTC	CASSLMGGSSYEQYF
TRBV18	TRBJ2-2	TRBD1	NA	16	TGTGCCAGCTCACCGCTCCGGGACAGAACTACCGGGGAGCTGTTTTTT	CASSPLRDRTTGELFF
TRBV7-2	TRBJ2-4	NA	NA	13	TGTGCCAGCAGCCCTGCCGGGTCGAGCATTCAGTACTTC	CASSPAGSSIQYF
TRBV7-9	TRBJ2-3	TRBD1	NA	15	TGTGCCAGCAGCCTGCGACAGGGGGCGAAAGATACGCAGTATTTT	CASSLRQGAKDTQYF
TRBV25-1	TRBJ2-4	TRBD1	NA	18	TGTGCCAGCAGTGGGGCCGGGACAGGAGATAAAGCCAAAAACATTCAGTACTTC	CASSGAGTGDKAKNIQYF
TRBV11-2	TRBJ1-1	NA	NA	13	TGTGCCAGCAGCCTACAGAGAAACACTGAAGCTTTCTTT	CASSLQRNTEAFF
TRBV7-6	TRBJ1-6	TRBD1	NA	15	TGTGCCAGCAGTAAAAGCGACAGGGCTAATTCACCCCTCCACTTT	CASSKSDRANSPLHF
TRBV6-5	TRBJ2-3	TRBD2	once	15	TGTGCCAGCAGTTACCGGCGGGGGAGCACAGATACGCAGTATTTT	CASSYRRGSTDTQYF
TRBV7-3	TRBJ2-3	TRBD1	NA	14	TGTGCCAGCAGCCTCACACAGGGGCCAGATACGCAGTATTTT	CASSLTQGPDTQYF
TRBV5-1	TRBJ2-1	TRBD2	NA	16	TGCGCCAGCAGCCCCCAGCCCGGGACTAACTACAATGAGCAGTTCTTC	CASSPQPGTNYNEQFF
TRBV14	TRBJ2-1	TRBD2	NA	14	TGTGCCAGCAGCCACCGGGGGGACTACAATGAGCAGTTCTTC	CASSHRGDYNEQFF
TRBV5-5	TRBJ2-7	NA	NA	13	TGTGCCAGCAGCCTGGACCGGGTAGACGAGCAGTACTTC	CASSLDRVDEQYF
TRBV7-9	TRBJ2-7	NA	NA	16	TGTGCCAGCAGCCCGCCAGAGGGGGAAACCATCCACGAGCAGTACTTC	CASSPPEGETIHEQYF
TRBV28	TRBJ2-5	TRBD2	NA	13	TGTGCCAGCAGACTCGGGGGGAGAGAGACCCAGTACTTC	CASRLGGRETQYF
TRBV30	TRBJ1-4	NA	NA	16	TGTGCCTGGAGTGTACGGAAAAGCGGAACTAATGAAAAACTGTTTTTT	CAWSVRKSGTNEKLFF
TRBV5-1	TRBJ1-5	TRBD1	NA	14	TGCGCCAGCAGCTCCGGCAGGGGGGAGGAGCCCCAGCATTTT	CASSSGRGEEPQHF
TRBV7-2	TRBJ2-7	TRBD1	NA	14	TGTGCCAGCAGCTTAGCGGGACAGGTGGGCGAGCAGTACTTC	CASSLAGQVGEQYF
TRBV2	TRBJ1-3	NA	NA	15	TGTGCCAGCAGTGAACTACAGAATCGGGGAAACACCATATATTTT	CASSELQNRGNTIYF
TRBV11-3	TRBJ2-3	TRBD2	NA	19	TGTGCCAGCAGCTTAGTTAGTCCGGGACTAGCGGGAGAGACAGATACGCAGTATTTT	CASSLVSPGLAGETDTQYF
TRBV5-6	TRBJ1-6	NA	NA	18	TGTGCCAGCAGCTTGGGGGCAGGGAAAAGGTCCTATAATTCACCCCTCCACTTT	CASSLGAGKRSYNSPLHF
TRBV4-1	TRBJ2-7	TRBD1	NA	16	TGCGCCAGCAGCCAAGATGGGACAGGGACGACCTACGAGCAGTACTTC	CASSQDGTGTTYEQYF
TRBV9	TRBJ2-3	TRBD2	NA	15	TGTGCCAGCAGCCTAGATAGCGGGGGGGCATATACGCAGTATTTT	CASSLDSGGAYTQYF
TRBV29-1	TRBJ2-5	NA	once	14	TGCAGCGTTGAAGATGGGCGGGTTAGGGAGACCCAGTACTTC	CSVEDGRVRETQYF
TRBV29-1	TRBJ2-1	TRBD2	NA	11	TGCAGCGTTGCTGGGACTAGCGGTCCGTTCTTC	CSVAGTSGPFF
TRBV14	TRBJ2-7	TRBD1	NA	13	TGTGCCAGCAGCCAAGTATTTGTGGACAGGGTGGTCTTC	CASSQVFVDRVVF
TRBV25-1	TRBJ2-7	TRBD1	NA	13	TGTGCCAGCAGGGGGACAGGGAACTACGAGCAGTACTTC	CASRGTGNYEQYF
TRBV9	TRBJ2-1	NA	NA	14	TGTGCCAGCAGCGTTCTGAGTGGTCTAAATGAGCAGTTCTTC	CASSVLSGLNEQFF
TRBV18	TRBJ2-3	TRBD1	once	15	TGTGCCAGCTCACCTCAGGGGGCCGGCACAGATACGCAGTATTTT	CASSPQGAGTDTQYF
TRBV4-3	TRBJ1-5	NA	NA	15	TGCGCCAGCAGCCAAGAGAACAGTTTATATCAGCCCCAGCATTTT	CASSQENSLYQPQHF
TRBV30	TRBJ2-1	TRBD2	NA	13	TGTGCCTGGAGGACTAGCGGATACAATGAGCAGTTCTTC	CAWRTSGYNEQFF
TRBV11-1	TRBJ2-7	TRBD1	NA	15	TGTGCCAGCAGGTTTACCGGGACAGGGGGCGACGAGCAGTACTTC	CASRFTGTGGDEQYF
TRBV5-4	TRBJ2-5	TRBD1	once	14	TGTGCCAGCAGCTTGGCTGACAGGGAAGAGACCCAGTACTTC	CASSLADREETQYF
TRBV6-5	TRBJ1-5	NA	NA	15	TGTGCCAGCAGGTTGGGGGACTATAGCAATCAGCCCCAGCATTTT	CASRLGDYSNQPQHF
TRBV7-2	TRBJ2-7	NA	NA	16	TGTGCCAGCAGCTTAGTCGGGGGGCAATCCCTTTACGAGCAGTACTTC	CASSLVGGQSLYEQYF
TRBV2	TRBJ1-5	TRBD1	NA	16	TGTGCCAGCAGTTTAAGCCGGGACAGGGAGAATCAGCCCCAGCATTTT	CASSLSRDRENQPQHF
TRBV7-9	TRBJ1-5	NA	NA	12	TGTTCCAGCAGCATGGGGGGGCAGCCCCAGCATTTT	CSSSMGGQPQHF